This T cell receptor beta chain comes out of a study of primary melanoma T cells and metastatic recurrence (dated by TCRdb to the early 2020s). Context from the whole study: The cohort was made up of fewer than 200 primary melanomas of stage T2 to T4, with thickness greater than 1 mm. The study tested whether T-cell fraction and T-cell repertoire clonality in primary melanoma tumors predicted patient outcome. The T-cell fraction measured by TCR beta sequencing was compared against progression-free survival as the clinical outcome. Histopathological grading of tumor-infiltrating lymphocytes was compared with the T-cell fraction derived from sequencing. What the research found in general, with its limitations: A T-cell fraction greater than 20% appeared to be protective whatever the ulceration status, mitotic rate or nodal disease. Progression-free survival was reportedly predicted by the tumor T-cell fraction independently of thickness, ulceration, mitotic rate and age. Progression-free survival prediction was reportedly improved more by adding T-cell fraction to tumor thickness than by adding any other histopathological variable. The authors framed an effective T-cell-mediated antitumor response in primary melanoma only as a suggestion, not a demonstrated mechanism.

The protocol used for the library was the immunoSEQ multiplex PCR assay. High-throughput sequencing of the T-cell receptor beta chain was performed on primary melanoma tumor tissue. In the source study's methods: The repertoire analyses covered TCRB CDR3 sharing between samples and the distribution of insertions and deletions. A gradient-boosted model ranked the predictive value of the T-cell fraction against histopathological variables. TCRdb took this table from immuneACCESS and kept in-frame rearrangements with V and J called. Such tables lack part of the clones; where checked against another copy, unresolved V genes explain under half of the gap, and the rest is unexplained. That table is the source of V, J and clone size, and D and trimming were worked out from the DNA. The table for this sample lists about 740 clones; around 69% of them were counted only once. About 16% of the sample belongs to the ten largest clones.

Comment on this clone: Its antigen remains unidentified. No base quality information exists; no much larger clone differs at one position.

The patients had surgically resected primary melanoma that was considered potentially curable but at risk of metastatic recurrence. The V and J ends are trimmed by 0 bases and 4 bases, leaving 16 bases between them. Via the germline V gene, CDR1 is SGHRS and CDR2 YFSETQ. Taken from cysteine to phenylalanine, the CDR3 has 17 residues. The sequence is cut down to CDR3 DNA, 51 bases in frame from base 1. The TCR comes from a human donor with melanoma. The chain couples TRBV5-1 to TRBJ1-4; a tentative D match to TRBD1 spans 5 bases. The material sequenced was melanoma tumor tissue. The encoded CDR3 is CASSLGRLAGVNEKLFF. Here is the DNA: TGCGCCAGCAGCTTGGGCCGTCTTGCGGGGGTTAATGAAAAACTGTTTTTT.